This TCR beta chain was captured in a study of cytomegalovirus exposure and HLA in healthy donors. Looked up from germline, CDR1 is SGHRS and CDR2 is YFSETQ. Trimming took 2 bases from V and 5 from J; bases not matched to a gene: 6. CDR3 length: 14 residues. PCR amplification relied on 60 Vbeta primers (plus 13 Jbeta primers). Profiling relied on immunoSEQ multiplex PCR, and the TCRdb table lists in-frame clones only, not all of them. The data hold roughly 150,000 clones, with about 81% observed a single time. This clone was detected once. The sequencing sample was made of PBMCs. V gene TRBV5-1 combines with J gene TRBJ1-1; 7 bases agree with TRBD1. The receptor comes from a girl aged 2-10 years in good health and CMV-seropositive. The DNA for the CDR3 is TGCGCCAGCAGCTTCGACAGGGCTCCGACTGAAGCTTTCTTT. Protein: CASSFDRAPTEAFF.